The 7 T cell receptor beta chains below come from one sample, sequenced in a study of type 1 regulatory T cells. TCRdb re-analysed the reads in MiXCR, keeping a single row per CDR3 protein. The sample yields 2,400 or so distinct CDR3 sequences, 5% to 7.5% seen once. The specimen was CD4+ T cells, either the whole sample or a sorted fraction (not recorded which). These receptors came from a human donor in good health.

By proportion, this clonotype is medium-sized. V is TRBV11-2 and J is TRBJ2-1; a weak D match, TRBD2 (5 bases). The CDR3 loop spans 15 amino acids. V was pared by 3 bases and J by 2 bases, with 11 bases between. Per the germline V gene, CDR1 is SGHAT and CDR2 is FQNNGV. The CDR3 here is CASSLTGDTYNEQFF. As DNA, the CDR3 is TGTGCCAGCAGCTTGACCGGGGATACCTACAATGAGCAGTTCTTC.

This clonotype is a singleton in its sample. Given a much more abundant clone one base away, this may be a read error. The chain carries TRBV4-3 and TRBJ1-6; tentative D call: TRBD1 (6 bases). Germline CDR1 reads LGHNA; CDR2 reads YSLEER. This CDR3 contains 15 residues. The CDR3 nucleotides read TGCGCCAGCAGCCCCGCGTGGACAGTTAATTCACCCCCCCACTTT. Its translation is CASSPAWTVNSPPHF.

This clonotype is labeled as medium-sized. The chain employs TRBV2 and TRBJ2-4, with TRBD2 as a possible D gene (5 bases). Germline values: CDR1 SNHLY, CDR2 FYNNEI. This CDR3 spans 18 amino acids. V was cut by 1 base and J by 1 base, with 17 bases left in between. The CDR3 sequence is CASSEDVSGRKAKNIQYF. CDR3 DNA sequence: TGTGCCAGCAGTGAAGACGTGTCGGGGAGAAAGGCCAAAAACATTCAGTACTTC.

This clonotype qualifies as medium-sized. The chain uses TRBV9 and TRBJ2-7; TRBD1 or TRBD2 may be the D gene (5 bases each). Germline V gene sequence: CDR1 SGDLS, CDR2 YYNGEE. V was shortened by 3 bases and J by 6 bases, with 16 bases between the two germline ends. The CDR3 spans 14 residues. CDR3: CASSAGTLGAEQYF. The CDR3 DNA follows: TGTGCCAGCAGCGCCGGGACGCTTGGGGCCGAGCAGTACTTC.

By frequency in the sample, this clonotype is medium-sized. This chain connects TRBV9 to TRBJ1-2, with a tentative D call TRBD1 (6 bases). From germline, CDR1 is SGDLS and CDR2 YYNGEE. The CDR3 totals 14 residues. The V end lost 0 bases, the J end lost 5 bases, and 11 bases lay between the germline ends. For the CDR3, the DNA is TGTGCCAGCAGCGTAGGGGGGCGAGATTATGGCTACACCTTC. Its protein is CASSVGGRDYGYTF.

This clonotype is labeled medium-sized. The V call is TRBV7-3, the J call TRBJ2-3, with D possibly TRBD2 on 6 matching bases. Germline lookup yields CDR1 SGHTA and CDR2 FQGTGA. Trimming left V 6 bases short and J 3 bases short, with 13 bases between. There are 14 residues in the CDR3. CDR3 nucleotides: TGTGCCAGCAGGAATGCTGGGGGGACAGATACGCAGTATTTT. Its protein is CASRNAGGTDTQYF.

By proportion, this clonotype is medium-sized. CDR3 region: CASSLVAGLSRELFF. The CDR3 coding sequence is TGTGCCAGCAGCTTAGTCGCAGGGCTTTCCCGGGAGCTGTTTTTT. J is TRBJ2-2 and V is TRBV11-2, with D maybe TRBD1 (5 bases). This CDR3 spans 15 amino acids. V gave up 1 base and J gave up 9 bases, with 15 bases separating them. Germline V gene lookup returns CDR1 SGHAT and CDR2 FQNNGV.